The rows below give T cell receptor beta chains drawn from one sample of a study of breast tumors, draining lymph nodes, adjacent tissues. TCRdb itself ran the multiplex PCR reads through MiXCR, one entry per CDR3 protein. In the table there are about 63,000 distinct CDR3 sequences, 45% to 60% of which are singletons. Sample: breast tumor tissue. The receptors here all came from a female donor with breast cancer. Some clones in this sample may be carry-over from other donors' samples. Both conserved end residues are part of each CDR3. A D gene is named only where the DNA matches it firmly. The size of a clone is reported for some rows only, either as once, few or many, or as a class for expanded clones.

j_call v_call clone_size cdr3_length d_call cdr3_aa cdr3_nt
TRBJ1-5 TRBV20-1 many 13 . CSARDRVEQPQHF TGCAGTGCTAGAGACAGGGTTGAGCAGCCCCAGCATTTT
TRBJ1-2 TRBV20-1 many 12 . CSAMELNYGYTF TGCAGTGCTATGGAACTTAACTATGGCTACACCTTC
TRBJ2-5 TRBV2 . 14 . CASSFDSTQETQYF TGTGCCAGCAGTTTTGACAGTACCCAAGAGACCCAGTACTTC
TRBJ2-7 TRBV4-1 many 13 . CASSLRQDLEQYF TGCGCCAGCAGCCTAAGACAGGACCTGGAGCAGTACTTC
TRBJ2-1 TRBV5-4 . 16 . CASSLAGTSGPNEQFF TGTGCCAGCAGCTTGGCCGGGACAAGCGGCCCCAATGAGCAGTTCTTC
TRBJ2-3 TRBV29-1 . 13 . CSVYWGNADTQYF TGCAGCGTATATTGGGGGAACGCAGATACGCAGTATTTT
TRBJ2-1 TRBV4-2 . 19 TRBD1 CASSQSAGGLGGIASEQFF TGTGCCAGCAGCCAATCCGCAGGGGGCCTGGGAGGAATCGCGAGTGAGCAGTTCTTC
TRBJ1-4 TRBV7-2 . 16 TRBD1 CDSSQRNRGRDEKLFF TGTGACAGCAGCCAACGCAACAGGGGGCGAGACGAAAAACTGTTTTTT
TRBJ2-7 TRBV20-1 . 14 TRBD2 CSALTGTSGYEQYF TGCAGTGCCTTAACCGGGACTAGCGGCTACGAGCAGTACTTC
TRBJ1-2 TRBV15 . 13 . CATSRDLNYGYTF TGTGCCACCAGCAGAGACCTAAACTATGGCTACACCTTC
TRBJ1-6 TRBV20-1 many 13 . CSARTGERTPLHF TGCAGTGCTAGAACAGGCGAAAGGACACCCCTCCACTTT
TRBJ2-3 TRBV24-1 many 17 . CATSDLGSRGSTDTQYF TGTGCCACCAGTGATTTGGGTTCTCGCGGGAGCACAGATACGCAGTATTTT
TRBJ2-7 TRBV20-1 . 13 . CSALDRSSYEQYF TGCAGTGCCCTGGACCGTTCTTCCTACGAGCAGTACTTC